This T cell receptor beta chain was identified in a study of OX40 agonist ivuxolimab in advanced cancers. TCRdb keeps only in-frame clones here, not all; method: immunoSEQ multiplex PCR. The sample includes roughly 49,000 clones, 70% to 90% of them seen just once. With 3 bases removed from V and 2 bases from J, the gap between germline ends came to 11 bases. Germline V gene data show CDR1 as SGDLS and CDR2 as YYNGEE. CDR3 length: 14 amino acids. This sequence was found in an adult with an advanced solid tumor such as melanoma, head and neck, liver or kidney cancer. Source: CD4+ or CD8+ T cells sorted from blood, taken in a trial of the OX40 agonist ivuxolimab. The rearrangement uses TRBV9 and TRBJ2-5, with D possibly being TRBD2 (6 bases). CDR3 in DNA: TGTGCCAGCAGCGCGGGACTTTCACAAGAGACCCAGTACTTC. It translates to CASSAGLSQETQYF.